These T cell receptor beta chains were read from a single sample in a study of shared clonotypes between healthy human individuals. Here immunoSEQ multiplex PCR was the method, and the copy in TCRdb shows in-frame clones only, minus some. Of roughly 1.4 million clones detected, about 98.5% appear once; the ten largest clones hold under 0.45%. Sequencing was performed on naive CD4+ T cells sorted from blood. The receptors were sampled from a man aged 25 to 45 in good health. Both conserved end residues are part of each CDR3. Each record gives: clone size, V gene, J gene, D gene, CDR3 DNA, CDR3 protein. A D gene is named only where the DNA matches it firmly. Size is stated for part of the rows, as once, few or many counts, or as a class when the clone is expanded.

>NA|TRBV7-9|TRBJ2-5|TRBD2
TGTGCCAGCAGCACTAGCGGGGTGTACCAAGAGACCCAGTACTTC
CASSTSGVYQETQYF
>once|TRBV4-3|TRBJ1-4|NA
TGCGCCAGCAGCCAAGTGGGAGCAACTAATGAAAAACTGTTTTTT
CASSQVGATNEKLFF
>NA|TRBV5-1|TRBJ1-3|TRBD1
TGCGCCAGCAGCCGGACAGGCCTTTTCTCTGGAAACACCATATATTTT
CASSRTGLFSGNTIYF
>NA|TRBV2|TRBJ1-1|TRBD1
TGTGCCAGCAGGAAGAGGGACAGTCGGGAAGCTTTCTTT
CASRKRDSREAFF
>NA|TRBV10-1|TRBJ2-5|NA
TGCGCCAGCAGTGAGTCGGGGCAGTCGGCGGGGGAGACCCAGTACTTC
CASSESGQSAGETQYF
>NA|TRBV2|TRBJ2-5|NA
TGTGCCAGCAGCTCACCTAAAAAGGGGGAGACCCAGTACTTC
CASSSPKKGETQYF
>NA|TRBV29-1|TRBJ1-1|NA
TGCAGCGTTGAAGAAGTGTCGTGGCACACTGAAGCTTTCTTT
CSVEEVSWHTEAFF
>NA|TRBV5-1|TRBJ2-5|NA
TGCGCCAGCAGCTTGGCCGGCCTCCAAGAGACCCAGTACTTC
CASSLAGLQETQYF
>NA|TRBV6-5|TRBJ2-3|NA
TGTGCCAGCAGTTACTCGGCAGGCACAGATACGCAGTATTTT
CASSYSAGTDTQYF
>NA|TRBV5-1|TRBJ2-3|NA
TGCGCCAGCAGTCCCGGTGGAGGTCAAAGACTAGCAGATACGCAGTATTTT
CASSPGGGQRLADTQYF
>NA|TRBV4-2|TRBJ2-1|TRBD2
TGTGCCAGCAGCCAAGCCCTTCTAGCGGGAGCGGCGACCAATGAGCAGTTCTTC
CASSQALLAGAATNEQFF
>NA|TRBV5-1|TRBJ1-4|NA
TGCGCCAGCAGCTTGGGGGCCCAAAATCCTGCGGCAACTAATGAAAAACTGTTTTTT
CASSLGAQNPAATNEKLFF
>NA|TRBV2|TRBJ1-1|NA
TGTGCCAGCATTCGCCAGACCAACACTGAAGCTTTCTTT
CASIRQTNTEAFF
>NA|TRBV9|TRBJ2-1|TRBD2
TGTGCCAGCAGCGTAGGTAGTAGCGGGAGTAGGGGTGAGCAGTTCTTC
CASSVGSSGSRGEQFF
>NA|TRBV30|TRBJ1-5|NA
TGTGCCTGCAGGGGCCGCTATAGCAATCAGCCCCAGCATTTT
CACRGRYSNQPQHF
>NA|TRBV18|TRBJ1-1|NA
TGTGCCAGCTCACCGGGACTTAACACTGAAGCTTTCTTT
CASSPGLNTEAFF
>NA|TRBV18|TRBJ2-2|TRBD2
TGTGCCAGCTCACCGGGACTAGCGGGAGTAGGCACCGGGGAGCTGTTTTTT
CASSPGLAGVGTGELFF
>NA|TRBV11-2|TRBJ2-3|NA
TGTGCCAGCCAAAGCACAGGGAGAACAGATACGCAGTATTTT
CASQSTGRTDTQYF
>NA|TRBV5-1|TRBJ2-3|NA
TGCGCCAGCAGCTTCCTAAGCGGCACTAGCACAGATACGCAGTATTTT
CASSFLSGTSTDTQYF
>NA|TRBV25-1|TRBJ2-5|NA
TGTGCCAGCAGTGAGCCAGTCCGAGAGACCCAGTACTTC
CASSEPVRETQYF
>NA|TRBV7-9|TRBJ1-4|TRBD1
TGTGCCAGCAGCCCCGGGACAGGGTATGAAAAACTGTTTTTT
CASSPGTGYEKLFF
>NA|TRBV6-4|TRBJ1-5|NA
TGTGCCAGCAGTACGGACGGTAGCAATCAGCCCCAGCATTTT
CASSTDGSNQPQHF
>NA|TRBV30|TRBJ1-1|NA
TGTGCCTGGAGCCCCGGTGGGGTATTTGCTTTCTTT
CAWSPGGVFAFF
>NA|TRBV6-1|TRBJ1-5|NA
TGTGCCAGCAGTGAAGCAGGATCCAATCAGCCCCAGCATTTT
CASSEAGSNQPQHF
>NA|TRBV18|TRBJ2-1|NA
TGTGCCAGCTCACCTACAGCTAGCGAGGAGCAGTTCTTC
CASSPTASEEQFF
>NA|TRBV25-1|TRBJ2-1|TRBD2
TGTGCCAGCAGTGACCCCGGGGGAGGGCTTTTGAATGAGCAGTTCTTC
CASSDPGGGLLNEQFF
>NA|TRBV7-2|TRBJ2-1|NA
TGTGCCAGCAGCCTCCTATCTCCCAATGAGCAGTTCTTC
CASSLLSPNEQFF
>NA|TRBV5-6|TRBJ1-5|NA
TGTGCCAGCAGCTTGGCCAGGACGTCTTATCCCCAGCATTTT
CASSLARTSYPQHF
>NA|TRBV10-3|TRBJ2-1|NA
TGTGCCATCAGTGAGTTTGGGACACATTTATCAAATGAGCAGTTCTTC
CAISEFGTHLSNEQFF
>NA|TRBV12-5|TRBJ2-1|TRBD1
TGTGCTAGTGGTTTGGGGCAGGGGGCCTACGAGGAGCAGTTCTTC
CASGLGQGAYEEQFF
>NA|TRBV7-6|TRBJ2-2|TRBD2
TGTGCCAGCAGCTTAGCGGGGTTAGCGGGATCTCCCGGGGAGCTGTTTTTT
CASSLAGLAGSPGELFF
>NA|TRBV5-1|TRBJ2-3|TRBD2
TGCGCCAGCAGCCTCGGGCTAGCGGGAGATACGCAGTATTTT
CASSLGLAGDTQYF
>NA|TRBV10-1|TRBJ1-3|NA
TGCGCCAGCAGTCCCAACCCTCGGCTTGACACCATATATTTT
CASSPNPRLDTIYF
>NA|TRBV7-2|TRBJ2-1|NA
TGTGCCAGCAGCCCCCCCACAGGGCGTCCCTACAATGAGCAGTTCTTC
CASSPPTGRPYNEQFF
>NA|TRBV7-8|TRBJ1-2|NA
TGTGCCAGCAGCCCGAAACTACACGGTGACTATGGCTACACCTTC
CASSPKLHGDYGYTF
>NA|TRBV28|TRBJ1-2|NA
TGTGCCAGCGTGAGTACGCTTCTTTATGGCTACACCTTC
CASVSTLLYGYTF
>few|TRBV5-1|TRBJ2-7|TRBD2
TGCGCCAGCAGCTTAACTAGCGGAAACTACGAGCAGTACTTC
CASSLTSGNYEQYF
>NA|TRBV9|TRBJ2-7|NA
TGTGCCAGCAGCCCTGGGGCCTACGAGCAGTACTTC
CASSPGAYEQYF
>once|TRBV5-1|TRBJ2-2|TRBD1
TGCGCCAGCGGTGGACAGGGGGTGAACACCGGGGAGCTGTTTTTT
CASGGQGVNTGELFF
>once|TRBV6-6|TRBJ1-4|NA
TGTGCCAGCAGGCAGGGGCCGGGGAGCCGGGAACTGTTTTTT
CASRQGPGSRELFF
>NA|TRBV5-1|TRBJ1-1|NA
TGCGCCAGCAGCTTGGCCGGTTGGGGGAACACTGAAGCTTTCTTT
CASSLAGWGNTEAFF
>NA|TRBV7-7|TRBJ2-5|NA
TGTGCCAGCAGCTTAGCGTGGGCGGGCCAAGAGACCCAGTACTTC
CASSLAWAGQETQYF
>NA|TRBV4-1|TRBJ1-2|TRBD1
TGCGCCAGCAGCCCTTTGCAGGACAGGGTCTATGGCTACACCTTC
CASSPLQDRVYGYTF
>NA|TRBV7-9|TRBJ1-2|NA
TGTGCCAGCAGCTCAAACAGGGTCTTCTATGGCTACACCTTC
CASSSNRVFYGYTF
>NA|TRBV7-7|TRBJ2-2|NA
TGTGCCAGCAGCTTACGGGAAACCGGGGAGCTGTTTTTT
CASSLRETGELFF
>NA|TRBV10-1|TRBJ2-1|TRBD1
TGCGCCAGCAGTGGGACAGGGGGGTCGAATGAGCAGTTCTTC
CASSGTGGSNEQFF
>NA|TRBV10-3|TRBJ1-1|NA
TGTGCCATCAGTGGGGGAAGGATGGCTGAAGCTTTCTTT
CAISGGRMAEAFF